The clone carrying this TCR beta chain came up once. As yet, its antigen is unknown. TCRdb's table, derived via immunoSEQ multiplex PCR, lists solely in-frame clones and lacks some. The sample holds 130,000 or so clones; roughly nine tenths are singletons and the top ten take around 3.1%. The record originates from a study of cytomegalovirus exposure and HLA in healthy donors. Study-wide results and caveats: Most TCR sequences were rare, but some public TCRs occurred in many donors. According to a subsequent analysis, TCR clusters from the first cohort were inclined to appear together in the 120 or so validation repertoires. Cytomegalovirus association was assigned to 170 or so TCR beta chains.

The donors were members of the validation cohort, which comprised around 110 subjects and was separate from the first cohort of several hundred subjects. This CDR3 spans 13 amino acids. V was cut by 0 bases and J by 1 base, with 4 bases left in between. Germline CDR1 reads SGHRS; CDR2 reads YFSETQ. This TCR was recovered from a man under 40 in good health and CMV-seronegative. The rearrangement links TRBV5-1 to TRBJ1-2; D gene uncertain. The sequenced sample was PBMCs. In DNA, the CDR3 is TGCGCCAGCAGCTTGGTCGGTAACTATGGCTACACCTTC. Its protein is CASSLVGNYGYTF.